The rows below give T cell receptor beta chains drawn from one sample of a study of shared clonotypes between healthy human individuals. The method was immunoSEQ multiplex PCR; TCRdb's version includes in-frame clones alone and lacks a portion of them. This sample has about 660,000 clones, with around 67% found just once. Material for sequencing was memory CD4+ T cells sorted from blood. All receptors come from a woman aged 25 to 39 in good health. Both conserved end residues are part of each CDR3. The D gene is left open where the match is weak. A row's size may be missing; if present it is once, few, many or a size class.

j_gene: TRBJ2-7
abundance: .
d_gene: TRBD1
v_gene: TRBV11-2
len: 15
CDR3aa: CASSFSTGTSYEQYF
CDR3nt: TGTGCCAGCAGCTTCTCGACAGGGACATCCTACGAGCAGTACTTC

j_gene: TRBJ2-2
abundance: .
d_gene: TRBD2
v_gene: TRBV19
len: 17
CDR3aa: CASSIGGLAGGTGELFF
CDR3nt: TGTGCCAGTAGTATAGGCGGACTAGCGGGAGGCACCGGGGAGCTGTTTTTT

j_gene: TRBJ2-1
abundance: .
d_gene: .
v_gene: TRBV20-1
len: 9
CDR3aa: CSASFEQFF
CDR3nt: TGCAGTGCTAGCTTTGAGCAGTTCTTC

j_gene: TRBJ2-3
abundance: few
d_gene: TRBD2
v_gene: TRBV4-1
len: 17
CDR3aa: CASSQARTSGTTDTQYF
CDR3nt: TGCGCCAGCAGCCAAGCACGTACTAGCGGGACAACCGATACGCAGTATTTT

j_gene: TRBJ2-1
abundance: many
d_gene: TRBD2
v_gene: TRBV7-2
len: 17
CDR3aa: CASSSVRLAGTDNEQFF
CDR3nt: TGTGCCAGCAGCTCGGTGAGACTAGCGGGGACAGACAATGAGCAGTTCTTC

j_gene: TRBJ2-5
abundance: .
d_gene: .
v_gene: TRBV11-2
len: 13
CDR3aa: CASSLGAVETQYF
CDR3nt: TGTGCCAGCAGCTTAGGGGCAGTAGAGACCCAGTACTTC

j_gene: TRBJ2-1
abundance: few
d_gene: TRBD1
v_gene: TRBV2
len: 16
CDR3aa: CASSEATGQGDNEQFF
CDR3nt: TGTGCCAGCAGTGAAGCAACGGGACAGGGCGACAATGAGCAGTTCTTC

j_gene: TRBJ2-3
abundance: .
d_gene: .
v_gene: TRBV6-6
len: 15
CDR3aa: CASSPGRITADTQYF
CDR3nt: TGTGCCAGCAGTCCGGGGCGGATCACGGCAGATACGCAGTATTTT

j_gene: TRBJ1-2
abundance: .
d_gene: .
v_gene: TRBV28
len: 14
CDR3aa: CASSFLGGDYGYTF
CDR3nt: TGTGCCAGCAGTTTTCTTGGGGGTGACTATGGCTACACCTTC

j_gene: TRBJ1-2
abundance: .
d_gene: .
v_gene: TRBV18
len: 15
CDR3aa: CASSPQDRPSYGYTF
CDR3nt: TGTGCCAGCTCACCGCAGGACAGACCCTCCTATGGCTACACCTTC

j_gene: TRBJ2-1
abundance: .
d_gene: TRBD2
v_gene: TRBV6-1
len: 15
CDR3aa: CASSDLLAGLGEQFF
CDR3nt: TGTGCCAGCAGTGATTTACTAGCGGGCCTGGGGGAGCAGTTCTTC

j_gene: TRBJ1-2
abundance: once
d_gene: .
v_gene: TRBV28
len: 13
CDR3aa: CASSLAVSGGYTF
CDR3nt: TGTGCCAGCAGTTTGGCGGTCTCCGGGGGCTACACCTTC

j_gene: TRBJ1-3
abundance: .
d_gene: .
v_gene: TRBV6-6
len: 12
CDR3aa: CASLGSGNTIYF
CDR3nt: TGTGCCAGCTTGGGTAGCGGAAACACCATATATTTT

j_gene: TRBJ1-5
abundance: .
d_gene: .
v_gene: TRBV7-2
len: 14
CDR3aa: CASSPQGSNQPQHF
CDR3nt: TGTGCCAGCAGTCCACAGGGAAGCAATCAGCCCCAGCATTTT

j_gene: TRBJ2-5
abundance: few
d_gene: .
v_gene: TRBV6-1
len: 13
CDR3aa: CASSVRGQETQYF
CDR3nt: TGTGCCAGCAGTGTCCGGGGACAAGAGACCCAGTACTTC

j_gene: TRBJ2-7
abundance: .
d_gene: .
v_gene: TRBV11-2
len: 12
CDR3aa: CASSPYKYEQYF
CDR3nt: TGTGCCAGCAGCCCCTACAAGTACGAGCAGTACTTC

j_gene: TRBJ1-4
abundance: .
d_gene: .
v_gene: TRBV6-1
len: 14
CDR3aa: CASSERTGNEKLFF
CDR3nt: TGTGCCAGCAGTGAACGGACGGGCAATGAAAAACTGTTTTTT

j_gene: TRBJ1-1
abundance: .
d_gene: .
v_gene: TRBV28
len: 16
CDR3aa: CASIGPEPSMNTEAFF
CDR3nt: TGTGCCAGCATAGGTCCGGAACCATCGATGAACACTGAAGCTTTCTTT

j_gene: TRBJ1-1
abundance: once
d_gene: .
v_gene: TRBV10-3
len: 16
CDR3aa: CAISDHPATVNTEAFF
CDR3nt: TGTGCCATCAGTGACCACCCCGCGACAGTAAACACTGAAGCTTTCTTT

j_gene: TRBJ1-5
abundance: .
d_gene: TRBD1
v_gene: TRBV15
len: 15
CDR3aa: CATSRDRDRVQPQHF
CDR3nt: TGTGCCACCAGCAGAGATCGGGACAGGGTTCAGCCCCAGCATTTT

j_gene: TRBJ2-7
abundance: .
d_gene: .
v_gene: TRBV5-1
len: 13
CDR3aa: CASSFGTSYEQYF
CDR3nt: TGCGCCAGCAGCTTTGGGACAAGCTACGAGCAGTACTTC

j_gene: TRBJ2-1
abundance: .
d_gene: .
v_gene: TRBV6-1
len: 12
CDR3aa: CASSELYNEQFF
CDR3nt: TGTGCCAGCAGTGAACTGTACAATGAGCAGTTCTTC

j_gene: TRBJ2-1
abundance: .
d_gene: TRBD1
v_gene: TRBV4-1
len: 16
CDR3aa: CASSQDTGGSYNEQFF
CDR3nt: TGCGCCAGCAGCCAAGATACAGGGGGCTCCTACAATGAGCAGTTCTTC

j_gene: TRBJ1-3
abundance: .
d_gene: TRBD1
v_gene: TRBV28
len: 16
CDR3aa: CASSPSGQGPGNTIYF
CDR3nt: TGTGCCAGCAGTCCTTCCGGACAGGGACCTGGAAACACCATATATTTT

j_gene: TRBJ1-1
abundance: .
d_gene: TRBD1
v_gene: TRBV29-1
len: 13
CDR3aa: CSVMTGENTEAFF
CDR3nt: TGCAGCGTTATGACAGGGGAGAACACTGAAGCTTTCTTT

j_gene: TRBJ2-2
abundance: .
d_gene: .
v_gene: TRBV2
len: 15
CDR3aa: CASNQDRTNTGELFF
CDR3nt: TGTGCCAGCAATCAGGACAGAACAAACACCGGGGAGCTGTTTTTT

j_gene: TRBJ1-2
abundance: .
d_gene: .
v_gene: TRBV7-8
len: 15
CDR3aa: CASSLWRDAGSGYTF
CDR3nt: TGTGCCAGCAGCTTGTGGAGGGATGCCGGCTCCGGCTACACCTTC

j_gene: TRBJ1-2
abundance: .
d_gene: TRBD1
v_gene: TRBV15
len: 13
CDR3aa: CATSRGQGNGYTF
CDR3nt: TGTGCCACCAGCAGGGGACAGGGGAATGGCTACACCTTC

j_gene: TRBJ2-5
abundance: .
d_gene: TRBD2
v_gene: TRBV5-1
len: 15
CDR3aa: CASSKTSAATRTQYF
CDR3nt: TGCGCCAGCAGCAAAACTAGCGCCGCGACGAGGACCCAGTACTTC

j_gene: TRBJ2-1
abundance: .
d_gene: TRBD2
v_gene: TRBV28
len: 15
CDR3aa: CASSSPSGGYNEQFF
CDR3nt: TGTGCCAGCAGTTCCCCTAGCGGCGGTTACAATGAGCAGTTCTTC

j_gene: TRBJ2-1
abundance: .
d_gene: TRBD2
v_gene: TRBV25-1
len: 17
CDR3aa: CASSEPERGSSYNEQFF
CDR3nt: TGTGCCAGCAGTGAACCAGAGCGGGGGAGCTCCTACAATGAGCAGTTCTTC

j_gene: TRBJ2-7
abundance: once
d_gene: .
v_gene: TRBV28
len: 12
CDR3aa: CASRGLVGEQYF
CDR3nt: TGTGCCAGCAGGGGCTTGGTGGGCGAGCAGTACTTC

j_gene: TRBJ2-3
abundance: .
d_gene: .
v_gene: TRBV28
len: 13
CDR3aa: CASRTSLADTQYF
CDR3nt: TGTGCCAGCAGGACTAGTCTAGCAGATACGCAGTATTTT

j_gene: TRBJ1-5
abundance: .
d_gene: .
v_gene: TRBV11-3
len: 13
CDR3aa: CASSLGVDQPQHF
CDR3nt: TGTGCCAGCAGCTTAGGGGTTGATCAGCCCCAGCATTTT

j_gene: TRBJ1-5
abundance: many
d_gene: TRBD1
v_gene: TRBV28
len: 16
CDR3aa: CASSPPGQGPNQPQHF
CDR3nt: TGTGCCAGCAGTCCTCCGGGACAGGGACCCAATCAGCCCCAGCATTTT

j_gene: TRBJ2-2
abundance: many
d_gene: .
v_gene: TRBV5-6
len: 18
CDR3aa: CASRTSAEFWLLPGELFF
CDR3nt: TGTGCCAGCAGAACATCGGCCGAATTTTGGTTGTTGCCCGGGGAGCTGTTTTTT